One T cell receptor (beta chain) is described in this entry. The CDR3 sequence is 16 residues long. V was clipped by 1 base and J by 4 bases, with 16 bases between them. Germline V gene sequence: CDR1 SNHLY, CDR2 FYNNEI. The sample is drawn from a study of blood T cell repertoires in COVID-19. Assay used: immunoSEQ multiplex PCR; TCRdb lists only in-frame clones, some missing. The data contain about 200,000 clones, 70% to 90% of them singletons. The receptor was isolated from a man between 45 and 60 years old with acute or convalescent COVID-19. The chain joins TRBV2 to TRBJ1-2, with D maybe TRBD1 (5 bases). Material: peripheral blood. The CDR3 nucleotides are TGTGCCAGCAGTGAAGTAGCAGGGCCGGACCTCTATGGCTACACCTTC. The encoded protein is CASSEVAGPDLYGYTF.